The clone carrying this T cell receptor (beta chain) has just one count. Its antigen remains unidentified. The sample originates from a study of cytomegalovirus exposure and HLA in healthy donors. Looking at the study overall: From HLA-typed donors, an early data release held roughly 89 million unique TCRs. Study conclusions and caveats: In a later analysis, a genetic analysis reported fewer productive-TCR N-insertions in an Asian-associated ancestry cluster than the cohort average.

Germline CDR1 reads SGHNT; CDR2 reads YYREEE (reference sequence). The CDR3 contains 15 residues. The primer mix had 60 Vbeta and 13 Jbeta primers. Per the original methods: An analysis that came later counted some 80 million unique TCR beta chains, 10 million to 12 million shared. Profiled with immunoSEQ multiplex PCR; TCRdb holds only in-frame clones, not every one. Clone size and V and J calls were adopted from that table, with D and trimming inferred from the DNA. The data contain roughly 130,000 clones, nearly 90% of them singletons. The sequence was obtained from a woman between 35 and 50 years old in good health and CMV-seronegative. The V call is TRBV5-4, the J call TRBJ2-5, with 12 bases fitting TRBD2. The DNA end is more similar to TRBJ2-7, so the J call may be wrong. Material: PBMCs. The CDR3 DNA follows: TGTGCCAGCAGCCTGACTAGCGGGAGCTCCTACGAGCAGTACTTC. Translated: CASSLTSGSSYEQYF.